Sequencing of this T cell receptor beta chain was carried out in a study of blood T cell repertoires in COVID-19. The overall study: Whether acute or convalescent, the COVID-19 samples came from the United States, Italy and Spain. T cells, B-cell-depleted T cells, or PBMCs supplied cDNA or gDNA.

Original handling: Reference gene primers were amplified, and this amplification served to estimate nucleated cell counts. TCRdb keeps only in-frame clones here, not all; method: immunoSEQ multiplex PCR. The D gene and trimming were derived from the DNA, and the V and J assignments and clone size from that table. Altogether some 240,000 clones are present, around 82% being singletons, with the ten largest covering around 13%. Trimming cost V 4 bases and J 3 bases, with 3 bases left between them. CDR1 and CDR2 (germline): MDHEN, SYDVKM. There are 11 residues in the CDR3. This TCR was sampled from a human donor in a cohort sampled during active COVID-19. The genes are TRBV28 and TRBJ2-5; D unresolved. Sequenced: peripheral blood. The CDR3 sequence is CASSSEETQYF. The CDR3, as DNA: TGTGCCAGCAGTTCCGAAGAGACCCAGTACTTC.